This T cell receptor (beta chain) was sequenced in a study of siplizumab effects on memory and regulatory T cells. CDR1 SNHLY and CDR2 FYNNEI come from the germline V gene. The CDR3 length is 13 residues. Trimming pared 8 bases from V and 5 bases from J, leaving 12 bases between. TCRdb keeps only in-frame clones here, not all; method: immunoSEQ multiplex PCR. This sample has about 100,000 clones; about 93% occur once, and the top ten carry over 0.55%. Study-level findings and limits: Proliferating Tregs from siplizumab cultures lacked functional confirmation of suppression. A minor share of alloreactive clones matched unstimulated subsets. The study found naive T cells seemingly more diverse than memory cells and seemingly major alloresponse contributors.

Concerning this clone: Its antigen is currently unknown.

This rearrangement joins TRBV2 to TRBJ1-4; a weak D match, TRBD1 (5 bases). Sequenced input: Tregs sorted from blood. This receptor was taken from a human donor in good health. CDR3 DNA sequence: TGTGCCAGCCAACAGGAGGTGAATGAAAAACTGTTTTTT. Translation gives CASQQEVNEKLFF.